One T cell receptor beta chain is described in this entry. Sequenced by immunoSEQ multiplex PCR; TCRdb stores in-frame clones only, minus some. The repertoire holds around 140,000 clones, with roughly 92% as singletons. This sample is part of a study of control samples from healthy donors and cancer patients. V was clipped by 6 bases and J by 7 bases; unmatched bases: 10. The CDR3 spans 15 residues. Germline V gene sequence: CDR1 MNHEY, CDR2 SVGAGI. The sequence was collected from a man between 18 and 35 years old in good health. The specimen sequenced was blood. The genes are TRBV6-5 and TRBJ2-1; 9 bases are shared with TRBD2. CDR3 protein: CASRSGTSRANEQFF. The CDR3 DNA follows: TGTGCCAGCAGGTCCGGGACTAGCCGCGCGAATGAGCAGTTCTTC.